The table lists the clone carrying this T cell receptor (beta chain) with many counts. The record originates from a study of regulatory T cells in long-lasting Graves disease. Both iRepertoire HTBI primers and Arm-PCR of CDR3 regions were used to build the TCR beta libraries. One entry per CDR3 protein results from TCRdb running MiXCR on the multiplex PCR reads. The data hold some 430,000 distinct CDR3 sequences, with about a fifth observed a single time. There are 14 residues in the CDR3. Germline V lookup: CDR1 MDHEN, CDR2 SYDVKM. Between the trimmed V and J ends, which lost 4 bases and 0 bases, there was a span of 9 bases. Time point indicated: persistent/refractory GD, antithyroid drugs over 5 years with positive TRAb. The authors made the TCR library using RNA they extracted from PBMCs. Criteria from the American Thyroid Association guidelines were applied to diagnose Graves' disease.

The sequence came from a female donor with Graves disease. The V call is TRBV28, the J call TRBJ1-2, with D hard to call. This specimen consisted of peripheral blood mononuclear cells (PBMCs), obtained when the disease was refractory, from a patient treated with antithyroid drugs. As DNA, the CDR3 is TGTGCCAGCAGTTCGACCGCGACTAACTATGGCTACACCTTC. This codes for CASSSTATNYGYTF.